This TCR beta chain was captured by sequencing in a study of cytomegalovirus exposure and HLA in healthy donors. Study-wide findings and caveats: Upon later analysis, TCR association rates were observed to vary by HLA locus, being highest for DRB1 and lowest for HLA-C. TCR beta chain V- and J-gene trimming was linked, in a later analysis, to a missense variant in DCLRE1C.

V dropped 5 bases and J dropped 2; count of bases not matched to a gene: 6. CDR1 is SSHAT, CDR2 FNYEAQ, per germline (reference sequence). The CDR3 is made up of 15 amino acids. With 60 Vbeta and 13 Jbeta primers, the PCR was carried out. Profiled with immunoSEQ multiplex PCR; TCRdb holds only in-frame clones, not every one. Altogether 140,000 to 150,000 clones are present, about 80% being singletons, with the ten largest covering approximately 13%. Details on this clone: Its antigen is not identified.

The J gene is TRBJ2-1, the V gene TRBV7-7; the match to TRBD2 covers 7 bases. The sequence came from a man aged 40-49 years in good health and CMV-seropositive. Source material: PBMCs. CDR3 nucleotides: TGTGCCAGCAGCGTGGCGGGAGTTCCCTACAATGAGCAGTTCTTC. It encodes CASSVAGVPYNEQFF.